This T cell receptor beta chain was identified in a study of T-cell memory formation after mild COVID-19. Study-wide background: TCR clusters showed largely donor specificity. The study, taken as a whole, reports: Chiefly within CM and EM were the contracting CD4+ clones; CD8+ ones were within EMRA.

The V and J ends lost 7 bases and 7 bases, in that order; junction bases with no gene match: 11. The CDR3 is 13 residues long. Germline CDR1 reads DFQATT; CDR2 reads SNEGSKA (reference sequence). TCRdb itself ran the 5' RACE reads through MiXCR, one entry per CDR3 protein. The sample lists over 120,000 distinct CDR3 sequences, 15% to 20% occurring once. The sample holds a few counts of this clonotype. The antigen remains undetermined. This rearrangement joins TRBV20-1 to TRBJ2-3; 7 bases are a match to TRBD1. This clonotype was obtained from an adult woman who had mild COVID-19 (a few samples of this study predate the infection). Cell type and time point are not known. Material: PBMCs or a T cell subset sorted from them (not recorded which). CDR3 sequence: CSGQGQQAYTQYF. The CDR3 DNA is TGCAGTGGCCAGGGACAGCAGGCTTATACGCAGTATTTT.